This T cell receptor beta chain was recovered during a study of blood T cell repertoires in COVID-19. Germline CDR1 and CDR2: SGHAT and FQNNGV. Trimming removed 3 bases at V and 1 base at J, with 15 bases between. This CDR3 has 16 amino acids. The study assigned cohorts using participant-reported clinical history. The assay was immunoSEQ multiplex PCR, and TCRdb's table has in-frame clones only and misses some. Of around 220,000 clones in the sample, roughly 90% were seen once. This clone has only one observation. J is TRBJ1-1 and V is TRBV11-2; D might be TRBD1 (5 bases). The sequencing input was PBMCs or T cells enriched from blood (not recorded which). The TCR comes from a man aged 25 to 40 who had been exposed to COVID-19. The DNA of the CDR3 is TGTGCCAGCAGCTTGATAGGAGGGGCGGGGAACACTGAAGCTTTCTTT. Amino acids: CASSLIGGAGNTEAFF.